This T cell receptor beta chain was captured by sequencing in a study of cytomegalovirus exposure and HLA in healthy donors. In the study overall: Across 350 to 500 genotyped donors, 81% landed in the Caucasian-associated ancestry cluster. General study points: In a later analysis, V- and J-gene trimming of beta chains associated with a DCLRE1C missense variant, replicated independently. Highest at DRB1 and lowest at HLA-C, TCR association rates differed among HLA loci in a later analysis. Reports credit the classifier with highly specific, highly sensitive diagnosis of cytomegalovirus status.

To note about this clone: The antigen is not known.

Primers for the PCR totalled 60 Vbeta and 13 Jbeta. The repertoire was sequenced with immunoSEQ multiplex PCR; TCRdb's copy has only in-frame clones and lacks some. The sample has over 120,000 clones, about 80% seen once. CDR3 length: 13 amino acids. The ends were cut back, 8 bases at V and 2 bases at J, with 12 bases in the middle. Per germline, CDR1 WNHNN and CDR2 SYGVQD (reference sequence). The material sequenced was PBMCs. The source is a woman aged 18-30 years in good health and CMV-seropositive. This chain joins TRBV10-1 and TRBJ2-5; TRBD2 might be the D (6 bases). CDR3 sequence reads: CASGGLDQETQYF. The CDR3 DNA follows: TGCGCCAGCGGAGGGTTGGATCAAGAGACCCAGTACTTC.